This T cell receptor (beta chain) was identified in a study of vaccination and CD4 T cells after COVID-19. Findings and caveats of the study: In median terms, SARS-CoV-2-reactive clonotypes went from approximately 21 to 40, a nonsignificant rise. Spike mono-reactive clones accounted for 304 of the 307 vaccine-specific clones found in convalescent patients.

Sequenced with the Oncomine TCR Beta short-read assay was DNA taken from cultured CD4+ T cells. CD4+ T cells were cultured, and genomic DNA was extracted from them. TCRdb called the PCR reads again in MiXCR, with one record for every CDR3 protein. The sample carries under 30,000 distinct CDR3 sequences, around 45% recorded once. A word on this clonotype: Its antigen is not known.

The treatment is: roughly nine-day PBMC culture with coronavirus spike peptide pools or control peptides (ViraFEST assay). On days 3 and 7, half the medium was swapped for fresh IL-2-containing medium. The sample consisted of CD4+ T cells from blood, cultured in vitro. This receptor was identified in a human donor who had recovered from COVID-19.

CDR3 residues: CASRDRGERVSLNEQFF. The CDR3 DNA follows: TGTGCCAGCAGGGACAGGGGGGAGCGGGTGTCGCTGAATGAGCAGTTCTTC. This chain links TRBV27 with TRBJ2-1; 10 bases agree with TRBD1. CDR3 length: 17 residues. The V and J ends lost 6 bases and 7 bases, in that order; junction bases with no gene match: 15. Germline V gene data show CDR1 as MNHEY and CDR2 as SMNVEV (reference sequence).